The present entry profiles one T cell receptor beta chain with its context. This clone has only a few counts. Its antigen target is currently unknown. No quality values exist for individual bases; no much larger clone is one base distant. The sample's time point, from its label and the paper: cells obtained before transplantation from donor or recipient. CD3+CD4+ and CD3+CD8+ populations were FACS-sorted from unstimulated pre-transplant donor and recipient cells taken from spleen or lymph nodes. This entry comes from a study of graft-versus-host responses after intestinal transplantation (TCRdb year 2021). Background for the entire study: Recipients received multivisceral, liver-intestinal, or isolated intestinal transplants. After intestinal transplantation, graft-versus-host and host-versus-graft alloreactive T cell clones in the graft, circulation and bone marrow were tracked using bulk TCR-beta CDR3 sequencing. Alloreactive clones were identified by sequencing pre-transplant mixed lymphocyte reaction products and comparing them with unstimulated pre-transplant donor and recipient T cells. Donor T cell macrochimerism was defined as a peak of at least 4% donor T cells among recipient peripheral blood mononuclear cells. Every recipient was given anti-thymocyte globulin induction, then maintenance tacrolimus and steroids for about 3 years. Instead of going to the commercial service, samples from a few later patients were sequenced in-house on an Illumina MiSeq and processed with MiXCR. A cohort of 24 intestinal transplant recipients, including one retransplant, was enrolled, and a few patients lacking pretransplant specimens were excluded. What the study reported, not specific to this receptor: Early after transplant, peak levels of circulating GvH clones were associated with declines in HvG clones. In the allografts of patients with donor T cell macrochimerism, GvH to HvG T cell clonal ratios were high. GvH clones turned up in recipient bone marrow, with some appearing earlier in ileal mucosa or blood, a pattern consistent with an intestinal mucosal origin. The conclusions were limited by the relatively low number and heterogeneity of the intestinal transplant patients.

The library was produced with the immunoSEQ multiplex PCR assay. For most patients, genomic DNA was isolated with the Qiagen DNeasy Blood and Tissue Kit and sent frozen to Adaptive Biotechnologies for TCR sequencing. High-throughput TCR-beta CDR3 sequencing of genomic DNA from most patients was performed by Adaptive Biotechnologies. Per the authors' processing: TCR sequencing data for 15 to 20 patients were retrieved from Adaptive's ImmunoSEQ software; a few other patients were processed with MiXCR and VDJtools. To correct CD4 versus CD8 sorting errors, sequences present in both subsets at a frequency ratio below 5:1 were removed. CDR3 nucleotide sequences shared between donor and recipient were removed because their origin could not be assigned. To be classed as alloreactive, a clone needed at least 2-fold expansion over unstimulated cells and a minimum CFSE-low frequency of 0.002% (template counts) or 0.001% (read counts). Clones were considered mappable if detected in sequenced pre-transplant spleen, lymph node, or MLR CFSE-low populations of the donor or recipient. Cumulative frequency of alloreactive clones was calculated as a percentage of all sequences weighted by copy number. TCRdb re-hosts the immuneACCESS table, in-frame sequences only. Its copies lack some clones; in the studies checked, an unresolved V gene accounts for under half of them, and the cause for the rest is not known. V, J and clone size derive from that table, while D and trimming were established from the DNA sequence. This sample comprises 65,000 to 90,000 clones, 89% of them detected only once. The ten largest clones represent roughly 2.5% of the sample.

The material was unstimulated CD8+ T cells sorted from spleen or lymph node cells, obtained before intestinal transplant. The receptor was isolated from a human donor who received an intestinal transplant.

The nucleotide sequence reads TGTGCCAGCAGCGTAGAGGGCGGGTGGACAGCCAACACTGAAGCTTTCTTT. This is translated as CASSVEGGWTANTEAFF. The chain was built from TRBV9 and TRBJ1-1, with a tentative D gene TRBD1 over 6 matching bases. Trimming removed 0 bases from V and 2 bases from J, leaving 17 bases between the germline ends. CDR1 is given as SGDLS and CDR2 as YYNGEE, both from the germline V gene. The CDR3 goes from the cysteine to the phenylalanine over 17 residues. Only CDR3 DNA is held: 51 bases, read in frame from base 1. With the rest looked up from the reference TRBV9 and TRBJ1-1 genes rather than sequenced, the full variable domain is DSGVTQTPKHLITATGQRVTLRCSPRSGDLSVYWYQQSLDQGLQFLIQYYNGEERAKGNILERFSAQQFPDLHSELNLSSLELGDSALYFCASSVEGGWTANTEAFFGQGTRLTVV.